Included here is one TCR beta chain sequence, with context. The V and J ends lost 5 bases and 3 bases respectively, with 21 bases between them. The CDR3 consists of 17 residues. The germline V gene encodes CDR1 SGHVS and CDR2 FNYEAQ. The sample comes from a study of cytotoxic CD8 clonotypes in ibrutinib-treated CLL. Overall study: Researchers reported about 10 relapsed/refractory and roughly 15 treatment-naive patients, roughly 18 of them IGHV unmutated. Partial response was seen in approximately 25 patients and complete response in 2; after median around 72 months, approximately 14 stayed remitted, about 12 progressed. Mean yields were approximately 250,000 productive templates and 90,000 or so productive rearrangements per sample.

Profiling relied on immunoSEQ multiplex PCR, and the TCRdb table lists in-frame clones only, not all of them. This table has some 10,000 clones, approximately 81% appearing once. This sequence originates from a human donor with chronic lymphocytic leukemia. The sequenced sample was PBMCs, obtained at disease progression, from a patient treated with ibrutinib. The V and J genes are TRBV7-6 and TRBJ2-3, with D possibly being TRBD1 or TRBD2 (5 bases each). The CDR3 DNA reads TGTGCCAGCAGCCGGATAGACCCGGGACGGGGTACAGATACGCAGTATTTT. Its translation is CASSRIDPGRGTDTQYF.